These 28 T cell receptor beta chains were sequenced from one sample in a study of blood T cells in healthy people across ages. The second PCR ran about 6 to 11 cycles with a sample-barcoded 5' primer and J-beta primers. TCRdb re-called the 5' RACE reads through MiXCR, storing one row per CDR3 protein. This sample has about 1.6 million distinct CDR3 sequences, with almost 35% found just once. The specimen sequenced was blood. The receptors come from a woman aged 25 to 45 in good health.

The J gene is TRBJ2-3, the V gene TRBV30, with 9 positions matching TRBD1. Looked up from germline, CDR1 is GTSNPN and CDR2 is SVGIG (reference sequence). The CDR3 contains 13 residues. The junction had 7 bases not matched to a gene; V was cut back by 6 bases and J by 6 bases. The CDR3 here is CACGTGLRDTQYF. In DNA, the CDR3 is TGTGCCTGTGGGACAGGGCTTCGGGATACGCAGTATTTT.

This clonotype was detected only a few times. CDR3 in amino acids: CASSAPDRGKPYEAFF. The CDR3 nucleotides are TGTGCCAGCAGTGCCCCGGACAGGGGTAAACCCTATGAAGCTTTCTTT. The V and J genes are TRBV6-1 and TRBJ1-1, with TRBD1 matching over 9 bases. This CDR3 region has 16 residues. Germline lookup yields CDR1 MNHNS and CDR2 SASEGT. The J segment lost 7 bases and the V segment lost 4 bases, leaving 13 bases of the junction unmatched.

This clonotype was detected a few times. The gene calls are TRBV21-1 and TRBJ2-1; no check of the table's D call, TRBD1, against the DNA was made. TRBV21-1 is a pseudogene. The CDR3 has 15 residues. Here the CDR3 DNA reads TGTGCCAGCAGCAACGGGACAGGGACCTACAATGAGCAGTTCTTC. Translating gives CASSNGTGTYNEQFF.

The gene calls are TRBV3-1 and TRBJ2-5; 10 nucleotides line up with TRBD2. Germline CDR1 and CDR2: LGHDT and YNNKEL (reference sequence). With V trimmed by 0 bases and J by 11 bases, 15 bases remained unmatched. The CDR3 length is 17 residues. The CDR3 DNA is TGTGCCAGCAGCCAAGAACGGCTAGCGGGAGTACAAGGGAAGCAGTACTTC. Amino acid sequence: CASSQERLAGVQGKQYF.

The chain has TRBV11-2 and TRBJ1-1; D gene uncertain. The CDR3 is made up of 15 amino acids. Trimming cost V 3 bases and J 1 base, with 12 bases left between them. CDR1 is SGHAT and CDR2 is FQNNGV in the germline V gene. CDR3 sequence (DNA): TGTGCCAGCAGCTTGGAGCCCTCGGGGAACACTGAAGCTTTCTTT. This codes for CASSLEPSGNTEAFF. Supplemented by reference TRBV11-2 and TRBJ1-1, the full variable domain reads EAGVAQSPRYKIIEKRQSVAFWCNPISGHATLYWYQQILGQGPKLLIQFQNNGVVDDSQLPKDRFSAERLKGVDSTLKIQPAKLEDSAVYLCASSLEPSGNTEAFFGQGTRLTVV.

The chain joins TRBV20-1 to TRBJ2-7, with TRBD2 identical over 7 bases. This CDR3 has 23 residues. The J segment lost 0 bases and the V segment lost 1 base, leaving 30 bases of the junction unmatched. Germline V lookup: CDR1 DFQATT, CDR2 SNEGSKA (reference sequence). CDR3 bases: TGCAGTGCTAGAGTTGGTCTTCGACTGGGGAGGGCCACTCCTACTTTCAGCTCCTACGAGCAGTACTTC. Encoded protein: CSARVGLRLGRATPTFSSYEQYF.

V is TRBV9 and J is TRBJ2-1; D possibly matches TRBD1 or TRBD2 (5 bases each). Germline assignment: CDR1 SGDLS and CDR2 YYNGEE. The V end was cut by 0 bases, the J end by 2 bases, with 9 bases between. This CDR3 contains 15 residues. The CDR3 DNA sequence: TGTGCCAGCAGCGTAGAAGGGGAGACCTACAATGAGCAGTTCTTC. This encodes CASSVEGETYNEQFF.

On this clonotype: This clone may be a read error of a much larger clone one base away. The chain carries TRBV29-1 and TRBJ2-1; TRBD1 might be the D (6 bases). This CDR3 comprises 11 residues. Germline V lookup: CDR1 SQVTM, CDR2 ANQGSEA. CDR3 coding DNA: TGCAAGGGACAACCGGGCAATGAGCAGTTCTTC. Protein: CKGQPGNEQFF.

The chain uses TRBV28 and TRBJ1-5; D is uncertain. V was pared by 6 bases and J by 4 bases, with 10 bases between. This CDR3 region has 13 residues. From germline, CDR1 is MDHEN and CDR2 SYDVKM. DNA for the CDR3: TGTGCCAGCAGCGGACGGAAAAATCAGCCCCAGCATTTT. Protein sequence: CASSGRKNQPQHF.

In this sample, this clonotype turned up many times. This chain connects TRBV7-2 to TRBJ2-3; D might be TRBD2 (6 bases). This CDR3 contains 14 residues. Germline V gene lookup returns CDR1 SGHTA and CDR2 FQGNSA. Trimming removed 5 bases at V and 5 bases at J, with 14 bases between. CDR3 bases: TGTGCCAGCAGCCCCGGCGGGGCCGGAGATACGCAGTATTTT. Encoded protein: CASSPGGAGDTQYF.

This clonotype was counted many times. The chain links TRBV6-5 to TRBJ1-1; D might be TRBD1 (5 bases). Germline V gene sequence: CDR1 MNHEY, CDR2 SVGAGI. The CDR3 has 15 residues. V lost 0 bases and J lost 5, with 13 bases in between. DNA of the CDR3: TGTGCCAGCAGTTACTCAGCAGGGATGAGAACTGAAGCTTTCTTT. Translated: CASSYSAGMRTEAFF.

The rearrangement links TRBV15 to TRBJ2-7; possible D gene TRBD2, 5 bases. V lost 7 bases and J 10 bases, leaving 14 bases between the germline ends. CDR1 and CDR2 from the germline V gene are LNHNV and YYDKDF (reference sequence). The length of the CDR3 is 11 residues. DNA of the CDR3: TGTGCCACCATAGGCGAGGAGGCCCAGTACTTC. Encoded protein: CATIGEEAQYF.

In its sample, this clonotype was seen a few times. The chain uses TRBV28 and TRBJ1-2; possible D gene TRBD1, 6 bases. This CDR3 comprises 16 residues. The V gene's germline CDR1 is MDHEN and CDR2 SYDVKM. V lost 2 bases, J lost 2 bases, and 15 bases lay in between. For the CDR3, the DNA is TGTGCCAGCAGTTTACCGCCAGGCACAGGGAACTATGGCTACACCTTC. Translating it yields CASSLPPGTGNYGYTF.

The chain has TRBV27 and TRBJ2-7; D is unresolved. CDR1 is MNHEY, CDR2 SMNVEV, per germline (reference sequence). The CDR3 length is 11 residues. Trimming stripped 8 bases from V and 5 bases from J, with 10 bases between. In nucleotides, the CDR3 is TGTGCCAGCCCCATCCTGAACGAGCAGTACTTC. This codes for CASPILNEQYF.

The V gene is TRBV18, the J gene TRBJ2-7; tentatively, D is TRBD1 (5 bases). Germline loops: CDR1 KGHSH, CDR2 LQKENI. There are 14 residues in the CDR3. The germline V and J ends were trimmed by 5 bases and 7 bases, with 18 bases remaining between them. Here the CDR3 reads CASSGPGRRDEQYF. The CDR3 DNA follows: TGTGCCAGCTCAGGGCCCGGCCGCAGGGATGAGCAGTACTTC.

The V and J genes are TRBV13 and TRBJ1-1; D may be TRBD1 (6 bases). The CDR3 runs to 17 residues. V dropped 5 bases and J dropped 3 bases, with 22 bases sitting between them. Germline V gene data show CDR1 as PRHDT and CDR2 as FYEKMQ (reference sequence). In nucleotides, the CDR3 is TGTGCCAGCAGCCCCTACCTTTCGGGAAAGGGGGACACTGAAGCTTTCTTT. It yields the protein CASSPYLSGKGDTEAFF.

The chain uses TRBV6-1 and TRBJ2-5; 7 nucleotides align to TRBD1. Looked up from germline, CDR1 is MNHNS and CDR2 is SASEGT. The CDR3 contains 17 residues. The V gene end was trimmed by 1 base and the J gene end by 3 bases; junction bases not matched to a gene: 11. The CDR3 here is CASSEDPGTEPKETQYF. The DNA for the CDR3 is TGTGCCAGCAGTGAAGACCCCGGGACAGAGCCGAAAGAGACCCAGTACTTC.

V gene TRBV27 combines with J gene TRBJ2-1; tentative D call: TRBD2 (5 bases). The CDR3 runs to 13 residues. The V end lost 4 bases, the J end lost 6 bases, and 10 bases lay between the germline ends. From germline, CDR1 is MNHEY and CDR2 SMNVEV (reference sequence). The CDR3 DNA reads as TGTGCCAGCAGTTATGGGAGAAGCAATGAGCAGTTCTTC. Translation gives CASSYGRSNEQFF.

The sample holds a few counts of this clonotype. The chain links TRBV29-1 to TRBJ2-2; 7 bases line up with TRBD2. Trimming took 6 bases from V and 5 from J; bases not matched to a gene: 6. This CDR3 is 13 amino acids long. The germline V gene encodes CDR1 SQVTM and CDR2 ANQGSEA. The CDR3 region is CSVGGTGTGELFF. The CDR3 region has the DNA TGCAGCGTGGGGGGGACGGGGACCGGGGAGCTGTTTTTT.

The rearrangement joins TRBV12-3 or TRBV12-4 to TRBJ1-2, with 7 bases lining up with TRBD1. The CDR3 totals 13 residues. V lost 7 bases to trimming and J lost 6 bases; unmatched junction nucleotides: 8. CDR3 region: CASTPGGTHGYTF. The CDR3 DNA sequence: TGTGCCAGCACCCCAGGGGGAACCCATGGCTACACCTTC.

This chain joins TRBV29-1 and TRBJ1-4; 12 bases align to TRBD1. The CDR3 runs 13 residues. With V trimmed by 7 bases and J by 7 bases, 4 bases remained unmatched. CDR1 is SQVTM and CDR2 is ANQGSEA in the germline V gene. As DNA, the CDR3 is TGCAGCGGCGGGGACAGGGGGCCTGAAAAACTGTTTTTT. This codes for CSGGDRGPEKLFF. Complete variable domain (other parts from reference TRBV29-1 and TRBJ1-4): SAVISQKPSRDICQRGTSLTIQCQVDSQVTMMFWYRQQPGQSLTLIATANQGSEATYESGFVIDKFPISRPNLTFSTLTVSNMSPEDSSIYLCSGGDRGPEKLFFGSGTQLSVL.

This clonotype showed up many times. V is TRBV7-9 and J is TRBJ2-3; D ambiguous. V shed 5 bases and J shed 5 bases, with 14 bases lying between them. This CDR3 spans 14 amino acids. CDR1 and CDR2 from the germline V gene are SEHNR and FQNEAQ (reference sequence). CDR3 bases: TGTGCCAGCAGCCCCCCGCGGAAAGTAGATACGCAGTATTTT. This sequence encodes CASSPPRKVDTQYF.

This clonotype was observed a handful of times. This chain uses TRBV4-2 with TRBJ2-1, with TRBD2 as a possible D gene (6 bases). Trimming cost V 1 base and J 8 bases, with 15 bases left between them. CDR1 LGHNA and CDR2 YNFKEQ come from the germline V gene. The CDR3 has 15 amino acids. For the CDR3, the DNA is TGTGCCAGCAGCCAAGGGAAGGGACTCAATCATGAGCAGTTCTTC. Amino acid sequence: CASSQGKGLNHEQFF.

The chain combines TRBV20-1 with TRBJ2-7, with a possible D match to TRBD1 (5 bases). The germline V and J ends were trimmed by 2 bases and 2 bases, with 13 bases remaining between them. The CDR3 consists of 14 residues. Germline V lookup: CDR1 DFQATT, CDR2 SNEGSKA (reference sequence). CDR3 in DNA: TGCAGTGCTAGACCTCCGGGCAGGGCCTACGAGCAGTACTTC. Translating it yields CSARPPGRAYEQYF.

A few counts support this clonotype. The chain is built from TRBV7-9 and TRBJ1-1, with D maybe TRBD1 (6 bases). From germline, CDR1 is SEHNR and CDR2 FQNEAQ (reference sequence). CDR3 length: 16 residues. The germline V and J ends were trimmed by 5 bases and 4 bases, with 20 bases remaining between them. CDR3 region: CASSPPAWGTSTEAFF. CDR3 sequence (DNA): TGTGCCAGCAGCCCGCCAGCGTGGGGGACAAGCACTGAAGCTTTCTTT. Variable domain in full (rest from reference TRBV7-9 and TRBJ1-1): DTGVSQNPRHKITKRGQNVTFRCDPISEHNRLYWYRQTLGQGPEFLTYFQNEAQLEKSRLLSDRFSAERPKGSFSTLEIQRTEQGDSAMYLCASSPPAWGTSTEAFFGQGTRLTVV.

There are a few counts of this clonotype. The J gene is TRBJ2-7, the V gene TRBV6-6, with a tentative D call TRBD2 (5 bases). Trimming removed 7 bases from V and 5 bases from J, with 12 bases in between. CDR1 MNHNY and CDR2 SVGAGI come from the germline V gene (reference sequence). The CDR3 is 12 residues long. The CDR3 here is CASTHEGNEQYF. Here the CDR3 DNA reads TGTGCCAGCACCCATGAGGGTAACGAGCAGTACTTC.

This clonotype was observed many times. The chain has TRBV4-1 and TRBJ2-7; 11 nucleotides agree with TRBD2. After removal of 0 bases from V and 1 base from J, the junction contained 5 bases not matched to a gene. CDR1 is MGHRA and CDR2 is YSYEKL in the germline V gene. The CDR3 consists of 17 residues. This CDR3 is CASSQDLLAGVSYEQYF. The CDR3 DNA is TGCGCCAGCAGCCAAGATTTACTAGCGGGAGTTTCCTACGAGCAGTACTTC.

This clonotype appeared a single time. The chain couples TRBV20-1 to TRBJ1-1; D gene ambiguous. Germline CDR1 DFQATT, CDR2 SNEGSKA (reference sequence). The CDR3 loop spans 15 amino acids. V was shortened by 1 base and J by 0 bases, with 12 bases between the two germline ends. CDR3 amino acids: CSARALNGLNTEAFF. As DNA, the CDR3 is TGCAGTGCTAGAGCCCTCAATGGATTGAACACTGAAGCTTTCTTT.